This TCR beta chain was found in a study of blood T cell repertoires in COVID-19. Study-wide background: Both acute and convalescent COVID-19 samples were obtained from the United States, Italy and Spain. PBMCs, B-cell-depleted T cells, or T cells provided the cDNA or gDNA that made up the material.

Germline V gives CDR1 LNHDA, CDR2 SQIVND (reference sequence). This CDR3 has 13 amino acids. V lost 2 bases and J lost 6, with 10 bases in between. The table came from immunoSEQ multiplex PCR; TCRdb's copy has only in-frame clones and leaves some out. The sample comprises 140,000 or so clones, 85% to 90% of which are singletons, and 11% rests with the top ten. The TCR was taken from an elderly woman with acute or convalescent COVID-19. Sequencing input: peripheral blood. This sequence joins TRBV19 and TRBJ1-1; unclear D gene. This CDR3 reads CASSIRGYSEAFF. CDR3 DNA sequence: TGTGCCAGTAGTATACGGGGATACTCTGAAGCTTTCTTT.